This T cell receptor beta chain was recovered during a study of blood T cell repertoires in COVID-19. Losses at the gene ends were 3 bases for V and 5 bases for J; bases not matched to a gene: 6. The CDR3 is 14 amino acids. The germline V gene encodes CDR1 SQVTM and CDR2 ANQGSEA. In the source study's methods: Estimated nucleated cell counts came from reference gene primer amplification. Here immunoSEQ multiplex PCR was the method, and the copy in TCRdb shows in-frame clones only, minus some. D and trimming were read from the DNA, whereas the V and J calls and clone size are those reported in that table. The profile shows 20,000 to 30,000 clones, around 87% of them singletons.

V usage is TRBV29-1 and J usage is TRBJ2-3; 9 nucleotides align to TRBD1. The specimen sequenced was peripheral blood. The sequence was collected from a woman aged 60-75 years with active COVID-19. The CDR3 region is CSVDRTGEQDTQYF. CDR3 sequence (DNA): TGCAGCGTTGATAGGACAGGGGAGCAAGATACGCAGTATTTT.